This T cell receptor (beta chain) stems from a study of response to subunit inactivated influenza vaccine. This clonotype was observed a handful of times. Its cognate antigen is unknown. One entry per CDR3 protein, called by TCRdb with MiXCR from the RT-PCR reads. This sample has 430,000 or so distinct CDR3 sequences, with 9.5% to 13% found just once. V lost 7 bases, J lost 5 bases, and 19 bases lay in between. Germline V gives CDR1 SGHTA, CDR2 FQGNSA. CDR3 length: 15 residues. Study results and limitations: The authors proposed limited new T cell recruitment per seasonal influenza vaccination.

The gene calls are TRBV7-2 and TRBJ2-3; D not resolved. The material sequenced was PBMCs from blood, taken 40 to 50 days after vaccination. The clonotype was recovered from a man between 50 and 59 years old who received an inactivated influenza vaccine. In nucleotides, the CDR3 is TGTGCCAGCACCGCCCTTGGGTCTATTGGAGATACGCAGTATTTT. This encodes CASTALGSIGDTQYF.